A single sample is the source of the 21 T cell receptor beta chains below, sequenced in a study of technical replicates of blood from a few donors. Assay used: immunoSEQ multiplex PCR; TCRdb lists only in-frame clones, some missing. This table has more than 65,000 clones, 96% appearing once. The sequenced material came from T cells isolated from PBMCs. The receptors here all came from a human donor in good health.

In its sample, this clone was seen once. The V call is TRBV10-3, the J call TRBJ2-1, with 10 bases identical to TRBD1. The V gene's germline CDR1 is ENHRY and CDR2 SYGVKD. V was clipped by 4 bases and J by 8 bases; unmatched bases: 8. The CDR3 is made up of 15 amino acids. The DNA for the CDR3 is TGTGCCATCAGTGGAATTGGGACAGGGGTGGATGAGCAGTTCTTC. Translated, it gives CAISGIGTGVDEQFF.

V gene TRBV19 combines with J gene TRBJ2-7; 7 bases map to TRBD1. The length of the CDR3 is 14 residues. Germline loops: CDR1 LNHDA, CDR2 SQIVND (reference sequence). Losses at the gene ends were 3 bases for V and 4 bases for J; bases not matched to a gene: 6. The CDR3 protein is CASSMERGQYEQYF. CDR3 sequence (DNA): TGTGCCAGTAGTATGGAGAGGGGGCAGTACGAGCAGTACTTC.

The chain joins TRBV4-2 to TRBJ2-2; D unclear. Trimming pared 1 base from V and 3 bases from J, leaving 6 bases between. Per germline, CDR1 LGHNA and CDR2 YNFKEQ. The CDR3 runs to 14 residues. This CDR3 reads CASSQGLYTGELFF. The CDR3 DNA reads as TGTGCCAGCAGCCAAGGGCTCTACACCGGGGAGCTGTTTTTT.

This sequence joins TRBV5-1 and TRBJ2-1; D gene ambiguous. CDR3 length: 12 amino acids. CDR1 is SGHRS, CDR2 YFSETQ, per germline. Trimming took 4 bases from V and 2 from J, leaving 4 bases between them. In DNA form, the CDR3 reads TGCGCCAGCAGCCATCCCTACAATGAGCAGTTCTTC. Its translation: CASSHPYNEQFF.

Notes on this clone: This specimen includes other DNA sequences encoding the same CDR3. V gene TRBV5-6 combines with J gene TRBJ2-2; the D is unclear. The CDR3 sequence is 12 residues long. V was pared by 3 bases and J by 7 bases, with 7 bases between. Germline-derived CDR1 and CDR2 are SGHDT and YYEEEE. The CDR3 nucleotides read TGTGCCAGCAGCTCAGTCGTCGGGGAGCTGTTTTTT. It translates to CASSSVVGELFF. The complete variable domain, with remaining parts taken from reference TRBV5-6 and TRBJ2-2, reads DAGVTQSPTHLIKTRGQQVTLRCSPKSGHDTVSWYQQALGQGPQFIFQYYEEEERQRGNFPDRFSGHQFPNYSSELNVNALLLGDSALYLCASSSVVGELFFGEGSRLTVL.

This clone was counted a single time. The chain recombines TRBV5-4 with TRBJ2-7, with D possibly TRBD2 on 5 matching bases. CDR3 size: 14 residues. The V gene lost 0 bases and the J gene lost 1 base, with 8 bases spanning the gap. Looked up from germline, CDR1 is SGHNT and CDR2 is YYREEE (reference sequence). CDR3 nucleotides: TGTGCCAGCAGCTTGGGCGGGCAATCCTACGAGCAGTACTTC. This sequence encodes CASSLGGQSYEQYF.

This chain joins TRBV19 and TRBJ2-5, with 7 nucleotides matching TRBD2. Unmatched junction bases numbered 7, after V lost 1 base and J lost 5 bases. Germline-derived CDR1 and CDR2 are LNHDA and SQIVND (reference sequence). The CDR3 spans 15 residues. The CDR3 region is CASSIAVTSQETQYF. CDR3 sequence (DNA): TGTGCCAGTAGTATAGCGGTGACTAGCCAGGAGACCCAGTACTTC.

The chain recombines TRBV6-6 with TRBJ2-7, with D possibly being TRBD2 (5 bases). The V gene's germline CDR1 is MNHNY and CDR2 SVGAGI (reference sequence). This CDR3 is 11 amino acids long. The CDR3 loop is CVSGNKHEQYF. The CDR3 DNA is TGTGTTTCGGGGAACAAACACGAGCAGTACTTC.

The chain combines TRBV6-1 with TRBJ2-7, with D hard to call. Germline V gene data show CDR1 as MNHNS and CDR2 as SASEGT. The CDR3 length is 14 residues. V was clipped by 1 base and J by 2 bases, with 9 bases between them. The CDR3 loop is CASSEVGETYEQYF. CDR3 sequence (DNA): TGTGCCAGCAGTGAAGTGGGCGAAACCTACGAGCAGTACTTC.

The CDR3 sequence is CASSPGTGINTEAFF. In DNA form, the CDR3 reads TGTGCCAGTAGTCCCGGAACAGGGATTAACACTGAAGCTTTCTTT. The V call is TRBV28, the J call TRBJ1-1; D is perhaps TRBD1 (6 bases). V lost 9 bases and J lost 2, with 19 bases in between. From germline, CDR1 is MDHEN and CDR2 SYDVKM. This CDR3 spans 15 amino acids.

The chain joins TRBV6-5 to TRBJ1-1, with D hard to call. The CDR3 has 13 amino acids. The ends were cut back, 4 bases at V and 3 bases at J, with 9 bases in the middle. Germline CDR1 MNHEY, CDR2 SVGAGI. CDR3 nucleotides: TGTGCCAGCAGTTTGGGCGCCGACACTGAAGCTTTCTTT. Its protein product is CASSLGADTEAFF.

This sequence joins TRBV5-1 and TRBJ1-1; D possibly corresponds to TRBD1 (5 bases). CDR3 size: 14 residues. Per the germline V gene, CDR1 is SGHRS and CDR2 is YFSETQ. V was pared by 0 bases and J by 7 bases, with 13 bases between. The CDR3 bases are TGCGCCAGCAGCTTGGCCCTAGGGGTTGGTGAAGCTTTCTTT. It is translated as CASSLALGVGEAFF.

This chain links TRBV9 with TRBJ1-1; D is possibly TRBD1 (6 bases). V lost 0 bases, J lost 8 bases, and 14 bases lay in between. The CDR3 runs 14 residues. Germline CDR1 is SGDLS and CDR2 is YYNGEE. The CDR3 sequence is CASSVEVGGAEAFF. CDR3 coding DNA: TGTGCCAGCAGCGTAGAGGTGGGGGGGGCCGAAGCTTTCTTT.

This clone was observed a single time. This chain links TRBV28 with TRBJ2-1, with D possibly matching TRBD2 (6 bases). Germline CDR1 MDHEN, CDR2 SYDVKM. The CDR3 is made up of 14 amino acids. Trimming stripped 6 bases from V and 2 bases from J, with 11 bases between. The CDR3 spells CASRLLATYNEQFF. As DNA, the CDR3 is TGTGCCAGCAGGCTACTAGCCACCTACAATGAGCAGTTCTTC.

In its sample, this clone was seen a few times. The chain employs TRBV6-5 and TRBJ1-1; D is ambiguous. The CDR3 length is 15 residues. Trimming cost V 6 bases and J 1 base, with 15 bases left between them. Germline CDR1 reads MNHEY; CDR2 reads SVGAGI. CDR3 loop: CASRDRGGSNTEAFF. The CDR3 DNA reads TGTGCCAGCAGAGATCGTGGAGGATCGAACACTGAAGCTTTCTTT.

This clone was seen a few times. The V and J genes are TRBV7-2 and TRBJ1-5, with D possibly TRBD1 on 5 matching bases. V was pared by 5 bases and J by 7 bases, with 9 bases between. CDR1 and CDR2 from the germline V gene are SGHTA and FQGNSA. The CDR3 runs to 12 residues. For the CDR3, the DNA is TGTGCCAGCAGCGAGGGGAGGCAGCCCCAGCATTTT. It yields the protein CASSEGRQPQHF.

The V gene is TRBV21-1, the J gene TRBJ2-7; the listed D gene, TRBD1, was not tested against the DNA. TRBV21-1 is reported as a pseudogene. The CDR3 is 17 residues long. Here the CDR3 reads CASSKAQDRGLSYEQYF. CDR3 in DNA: TGTGCCAGCAGCAAAGCGCAGGACAGGGGGCTATCCTACGAGCAGTACTTC.

The chain's CDR3 is CASGPGASTNEQFF. In DNA, the CDR3 is TGCGCCAGCGGCCCTGGGGCCTCGACCAATGAGCAGTTCTTC. The chain uses TRBV5-1 and TRBJ2-1, with TRBD1 as a possible D gene (5 bases). Germline CDR1 SGHRS, CDR2 YFSETQ. CDR3 length: 14 amino acids. Trimming stripped 7 bases from V and 6 bases from J, with 17 bases between. The full variable domain, with the rest looked up from reference TRBV5-1 and TRBJ2-1, is KAGVTQTPRYLIKTRGQQVTLSCSPISGHRSVSWYQQTPGQGLQFLFEYFSETQRNKGNFPGRFSGRQFSNSRSEMNVSTLELGDSALYLCASGPGASTNEQFFGPGTRLTVL.

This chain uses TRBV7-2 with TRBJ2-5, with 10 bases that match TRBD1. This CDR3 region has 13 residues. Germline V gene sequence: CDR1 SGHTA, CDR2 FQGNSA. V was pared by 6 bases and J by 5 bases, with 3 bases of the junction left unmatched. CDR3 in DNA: TGTGCCAGCAGAACGACAGGGGGCGAGACCCAGTACTTC. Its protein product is CASRTTGGETQYF.

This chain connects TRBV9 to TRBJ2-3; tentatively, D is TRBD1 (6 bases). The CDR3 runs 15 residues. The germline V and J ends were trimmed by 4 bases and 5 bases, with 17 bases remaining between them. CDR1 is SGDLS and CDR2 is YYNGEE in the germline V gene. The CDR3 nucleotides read TGTGCCAGCAGCTCCCACCCAGGGGTAGGAGATACGCAGTATTTT. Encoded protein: CASSSHPGVGDTQYF.

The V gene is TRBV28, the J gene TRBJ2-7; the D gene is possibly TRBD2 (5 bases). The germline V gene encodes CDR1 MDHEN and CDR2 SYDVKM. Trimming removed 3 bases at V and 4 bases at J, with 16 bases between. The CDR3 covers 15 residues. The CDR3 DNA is TGTGCCAGCAGTTTTTTGCAAGGAGGAGTGTACGAGCAGTACTTC. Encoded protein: CASSFLQGGVYEQYF.